Only a few counts were recorded for the clone carrying this T cell receptor (beta chain). This entry belongs to a study of blood T cells in healthy people across ages. The use of a sample-barcoded 5' primer and a J-beta primer mix characterized a second PCR of about 6 to 12 cycles. TCRdb reprocessed the 5' RACE reads with MiXCR, giving one entry per CDR3 protein. Of hundreds of thousands of distinct CDR3 sequences in the sample, about 61% were seen once. The CDR3 covers 13 residues. Trimming took 7 bases from V and 8 from J; bases not matched to a gene: 4. From germline, CDR1 is SQVTM and CDR2 ANQGSEA.

Sequencing used blood. This chain connects TRBV29-1 to TRBJ2-1; 14 bases match TRBD2. The source of this sequence is a man aged 40-50 years in good health. The CDR3 sequence is CSARTSGGHEQFF. Here the CDR3 DNA reads TGCAGCGCACGGACTAGCGGGGGGCATGAGCAGTTCTTC.